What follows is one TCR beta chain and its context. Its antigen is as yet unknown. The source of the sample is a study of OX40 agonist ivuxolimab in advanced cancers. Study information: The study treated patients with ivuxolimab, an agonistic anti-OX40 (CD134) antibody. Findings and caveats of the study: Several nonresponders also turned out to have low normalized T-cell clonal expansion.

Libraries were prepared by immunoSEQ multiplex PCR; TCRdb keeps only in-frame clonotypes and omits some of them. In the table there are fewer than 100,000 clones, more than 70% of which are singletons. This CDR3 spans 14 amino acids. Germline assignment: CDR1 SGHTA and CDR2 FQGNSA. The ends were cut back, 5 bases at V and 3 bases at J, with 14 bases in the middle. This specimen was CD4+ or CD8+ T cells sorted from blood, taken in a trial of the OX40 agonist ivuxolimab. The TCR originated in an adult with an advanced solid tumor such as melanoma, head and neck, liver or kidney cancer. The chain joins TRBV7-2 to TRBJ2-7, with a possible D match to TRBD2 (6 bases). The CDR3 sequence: CASSVHGGNYEQYF. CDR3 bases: TGTGCCAGCAGCGTACATGGGGGGAACTACGAGCAGTACTTC. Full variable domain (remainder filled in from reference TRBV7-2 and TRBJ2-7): GAGVSQSPSNKVTEKGKDVELRCDPISGHTALYWYRQSLGQGLEFLIYFQGNSAPDKSGLPSDRFSAERTGGSVSTLTIQRTQQEDSAVYLCASSVHGGNYEQYFGPGTRLTVT.